Listed below are T cell receptor beta chains from one sample, sequenced in a study of CD8+CD57+ T cells in acquired aplastic anemia. TCRdb re-called the reads through MiXCR, storing one row per CDR3 protein. The table shows around 430,000 distinct CDR3 sequences, with over 25% occurring only once. Sequences were obtained from sorted CD4+, CD8+, or CD8+CD57+ T cells (not recorded which) from PBMCs. The receptors originated from a human donor with aplastic anemia. Both conserved end residues are part of each CDR3. A D gene is named only where the DNA matches it firmly. The size entry is marked missing in some rows and otherwise reads once, few, many or a size class.

>-|TRBJ2-5|TRBV7-6|few
CASSKRSNQETQYF
TGTGCCAGCAGCAAACGGAGCAACCAAGAGACCCAGTACTTC
>-|TRBJ2-1|TRBV7-8|-
CASSRPDSHEQFF
TGTGCCAGCAGCCGCCCTGACAGTCATGAGCAGTTCTTC
>-|TRBJ1-2|TRBV9|many
CASSVAAHGGSYGYTF
TGTGCCAGCAGCGTAGCTGCCCACGGAGGGAGCTATGGCTACACCTTC
>TRBD1|TRBJ1-4|TRBV2|-
CASTEVHRGGGEKLFF
TGTGCCAGCACCGAGGTCCACAGGGGAGGGGGTGAAAAACTGTTTTTT
>TRBD2|TRBJ2-1|TRBV12-3/TRBV12-4|few
CASSLEGLAYNEQFF
TGTGCCAGCAGTTTAGAGGGACTAGCTTACAATGAGCAGTTCTTC
>-|TRBJ1-1|TRBV11-1|few
CASSLAVNANEAFF
TGTGCCAGCAGCTTAGCGGTCAATGCCAATGAAGCTTTCTTT
>-|TRBJ1-6|TRBV6-1|few
CASRRWTDNNSPLHF
TGTGCCAGCAGGCGCTGGACAGATAATAATTCACCCCTCCACTTT
>TRBD2|TRBJ2-1|TRBV24-1|few
CATSALGGDHNEQFF
TGTGCCACCAGTGCCCTGGGGGGGGATCACAATGAGCAGTTCTTC
>-|TRBJ1-2|TRBV12-3/TRBV12-4|many
CASSFAGLNGYTF
TGTGCCAGCAGTTTTGCAGGGCTGAATGGCTACACCTTC
>-|TRBJ2-6|TRBV14|-
CASSPIPPSWPGANVLTF
TGTGCCAGCAGCCCGATCCCGCCTTCATGGCCTGGGGCCAACGTCCTGACTTTC
>-|TRBJ2-1|TRBV9|-
CASSVNSSYNEQSF
TGTGCCAGCAGCGTGAACTCGTCCTACAATGAGCAGTCCTTC
>TRBD1|TRBJ1-2|TRBV7-2|many
CASTGDRGNYGYTF
TGTGCCAGCACCGGGGACAGGGGGAACTATGGCTACACCTTC
>-|TRBJ1-1|TRBV4-2|few
CASSQEVSRNTEAFF
TGTGCCAGCAGCCAAGAAGTGAGCCGGAACACTGAAGCTTTCTTT
>-|TRBJ2-7|TRBV20-1|-
CSARDNRRVAYEQYF
TGCAGTGCTAGAGATAATAGAAGGGTTGCCTACGAGCAGTACTTC
>TRBD2|TRBJ2-3|TRBV20-1|few
CSAAGETDTQYF
TGCAGTGCTGCGGGGGAAACAGATACGCAGTATTTT
>TRBD1|TRBJ2-7|TRBV29-1|many
CSVAQGAGNEQYF
TGCAGCGTTGCCCAGGGGGCTGGCAACGAGCAGTACTTC
>-|TRBJ2-7|TRBV2|few
CASSGQTHEQYF
TGTGCCAGCAGTGGACAGACCCACGAGCAGTACTTC
>-|TRBJ2-5|TRBV9|many
CASSSGTSGTQYF
TGTGCCAGCAGCTCCGGGACCTCAGGGACCCAGTACTTC
>TRBD1|TRBJ1-1|TRBV5-1|-
CASSLTTGGYTEAFF
TGCGCCAGCAGCTTGACGACAGGGGGTTACACTGAAGCTTTCTTT
>-|TRBJ1-5|TRBV2|-
CASRRAGPPEHF
TGTGCCAGCAGACGAGCAGGCCCCCCTGAGCATTTT
>TRBD1|TRBJ1-5|TRBV10-2|many
CASSYTGGAWQPQHF
TGCGCCAGCAGTTATACAGGGGGCGCGTGGCAGCCCCAGCATTTT
>TRBD1|TRBJ1-1|TRBV5-5|-
CASWQGGIRNTEAFF
TGTGCCAGCTGGCAGGGGGGGATAAGGAACACTGAAGCTTTCTTT
>TRBD1|TRBJ2-7|TRBV20-1|-
CSATGTGTSHEQYF
TGCAGTGCTACCGGGACAGGGACGTCCCACGAGCAGTACTTC
>-|TRBJ1-3|TRBV9|-
CAQRAGTHTTNTIYF
TGTGCCCAACGCGCCGGGACACACACAACCAACACCATATATTTT
>-|TRBJ1-5|TRBV6-1|few
CASSNRAGYQPQHF
TGTGCCAGCAGCAACAGGGCGGGATATCAGCCCCAGCATTTT
>-|TRBJ1-2|TRBV25-1|many
CASSGKTGPYGYTF
TGTGCCAGCAGTGGAAAGACAGGTCCCTATGGCTACACCTTC
>-|TRBJ1-2|TRBV29-1|-
CSVAKGSYGYTF
TGCAGCGTAGCAAAAGGAAGCTATGGCTACACCTTC
>TRBD2|TRBJ2-5|TRBV10-2|many
CASRASGGAEETQYF
TGCGCCAGCAGGGCTAGCGGGGGGGCCGAGGAGACCCAGTACTTC
>TRBD2|TRBJ2-3|TRBV6-2/TRBV6-3|-
CASAAGADTQYF
TGTGCCAGCGCGGCGGGGGCAGATACGCAGTATTTT
>-|TRBJ2-3|TRBV19|few
CASSEQGFGDTQYF
TGTGCCAGCAGCGAGCAGGGTTTTGGGGATACGCAGTATTTT
>TRBD1|TRBJ2-3|TRBV20-1|few
CSATNTGTGADTQYF
TGCAGTGCCACTAATACCGGGACAGGGGCGGATACGCAGTATTTT
>TRBD2|TRBJ2-1|TRBV10-2|-
CASRPGGPTEQFF
TGCGCCAGCAGACCGGGGGGGCCTACTGAGCAGTTCTTC
>-|TRBJ2-7|TRBV7-3|-
CASKVRQSYEQYF
TGTGCCAGCAAGGTGAGACAGTCCTACGAGCAGTACTTC
>-|TRBJ1-1|TRBV9|many
CASSVGVGLMNTEAFF
TGTGCCAGCAGCGTAGGTGTCGGCCTGATGAACACTGAAGCTTTCTTT
>TRBD1|TRBJ1-6|TRBV20-1|many
CSVGKGQENSPLHF
TGCAGTGTAGGGAAAGGACAGGAAAATTCACCCCTCCACTTT
>TRBD1|TRBJ1-2|TRBV9|many
CASSDHSGTGDGYTF
TGTGCCAGCAGCGATCACTCCGGGACAGGGGATGGCTACACCTTC
>TRBD1|TRBJ2-7|TRBV6-1|once
CASSKGTGYHEQYF
TGTGCCAGCAGCAAAGGGACAGGGTACCACGAGCAGTACTTC
>-|TRBJ2-7|TRBV7-2|many
CASSLAEGYEQYF
TGTGCCAGCAGCTTAGCGGAGGGCTACGAGCAGTACTTC
>-|TRBJ2-7|TRBV19|many
CASSIATGPPYEQYF
TGTGCCAGTAGTATAGCAACGGGACCCCCCTACGAGCAGTACTTC
>TRBD2|TRBJ2-3|TRBV20-1|few
CSARDQTSGSTDTQYF
TGCAGTGCTAGAGATCAGACTAGCGGAAGCACAGATACGCAGTATTTT
>-|TRBJ1-2|TRBV29-1|-
CSVGMGGYTF
TGCAGCGTTGGAATGGGCGGCTACACCTTC
>TRBD1|TRBJ1-2|TRBV12-3/TRBV12-4|few
CASSSSTGGIWGGYTF
TGTGCCAGCAGTTCCTCAACAGGGGGCATTTGGGGAGGCTACACCTTC
>-|TRBJ1-6|TRBV10-3|many
CAISEGTFNSPLHF
TGTGCCATCAGTGAGGGGACTTTTAATTCACCCCTCCACTTT
>-|TRBJ2-3|TRBV3-1|-
CASSQDVAESSTDTQYF
TGTGCCAGCAGCCAAGATGTTGCGGAGTCGAGCACAGATACGCAGTATTTT
>-|TRBJ1-2|TRBV30|-
CAWSEYRERGGYTF
TGTGCCTGGAGTGAGTACAGGGAACGCGGTGGCTACACCTTC
>TRBD2|TRBJ2-7|TRBV20-1|many
CSAPTGRGDYEQYF
TGCAGTGCACCAACGGGGAGGGGTGACTACGAGCAGTACTTC
>-|TRBJ1-1|TRBV2|few
CASSQEIGTTEAFF
TGTGCCAGCAGCCAAGAGATCGGCACGACTGAAGCTTTCTTT
>-|TRBJ1-2|TRBV9|-
CASSVGGVNYGYTF
TGTGCCAGCAGCGTAGGAGGGGTTAACTATGGCTACACCTTC
>-|TRBJ1-1|TRBV7-2|many
CASRPGQMNTEAFF
TGTGCCAGCAGACCAGGACAGATGAACACTGAAGCTTTCTTT
>-|TRBJ2-5|TRBV29-1|-
CSVVGGFETQYF
TGCAGCGTGGTAGGGGGTTTTGAGACCCAGTACTTC
>TRBD1|TRBJ2-5|TRBV6-2/TRBV6-3|-
CASRTWDRGQETQYF
TGTGCCAGCAGGACCTGGGACAGGGGCCAAGAGACCCAGTACTTC
>-|TRBJ2-7|TRBV19|few
CASSIVVGRQGPVCEQYF
TGTGCCAGTAGTATCGTAGTGGGTCGGCAGGGGCCAGTCTGCGAGCAGTACTTC